The clone carrying this TCR beta chain has just a few counts. Authors' processing steps: Amplification of reference gene primers was used by the study to estimate nucleated cell counts. Measured with immunoSEQ multiplex PCR; TCRdb has only the in-frame clones, and not every one. The V and J calls and clone size are taken from that table; D and trimming were inferred from the DNA. The table includes 100,000 to 150,000 clones, around 83% detected once. The data originate from a study of blood T cell repertoires in COVID-19. Study at large: Samples taken during acute and convalescent COVID-19 were collected in the United States, Italy and Spain. Nucleic acid was either cDNA or gDNA, and it came from T cells, B-cell-depleted T cells, or PBMCs.

The CDR3 covers 16 residues. The germline CDR1 and CDR2 sequences are SGHNT and YYREEE (reference sequence). V shed 4 bases, J shed 5 bases, and the junction held 9 bases outside the gene matches. Specimen: peripheral blood. The TCR sequence derives from a woman aged 45-65 years with acute or convalescent COVID-19. The chain uses TRBV5-4 and TRBJ2-2; 9 bases align to TRBD2. The CDR3 region has the DNA TGTGCCAGCAGCATGGCGGGGGGGCTAGGAACCGGGGAGCTGTTTTTT. Protein: CASSMAGGLGTGELFF.